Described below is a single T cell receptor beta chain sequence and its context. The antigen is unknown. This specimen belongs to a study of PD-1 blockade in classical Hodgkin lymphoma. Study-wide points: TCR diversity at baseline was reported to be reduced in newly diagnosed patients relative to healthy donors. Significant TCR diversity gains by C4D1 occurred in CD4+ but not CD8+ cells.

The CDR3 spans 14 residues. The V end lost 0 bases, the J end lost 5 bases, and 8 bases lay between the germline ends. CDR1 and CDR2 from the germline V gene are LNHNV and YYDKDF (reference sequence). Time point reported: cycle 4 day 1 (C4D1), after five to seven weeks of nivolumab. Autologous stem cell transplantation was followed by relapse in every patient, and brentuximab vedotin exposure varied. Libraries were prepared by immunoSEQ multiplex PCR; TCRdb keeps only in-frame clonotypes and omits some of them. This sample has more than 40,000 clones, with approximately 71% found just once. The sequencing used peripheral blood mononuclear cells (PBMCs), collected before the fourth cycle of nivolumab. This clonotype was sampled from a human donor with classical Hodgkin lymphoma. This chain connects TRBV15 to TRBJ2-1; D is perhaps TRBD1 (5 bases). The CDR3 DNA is TGTGCCACCAGCAGAGAAAGGGGTCACAATGAGCAGTTCTTC. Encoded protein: CATSRERGHNEQFF. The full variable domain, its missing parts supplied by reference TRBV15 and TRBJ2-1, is DAMVIQNPRYQVTQFGKPVTLSCSQTLNHNVMYWYQQKSSQAPKLLFHYYDKDFNNEADTPDNFQSRRPNTSFCFLDIRSPGLGDTAMYLCATSRERGHNEQFFGPGTRLTVL.